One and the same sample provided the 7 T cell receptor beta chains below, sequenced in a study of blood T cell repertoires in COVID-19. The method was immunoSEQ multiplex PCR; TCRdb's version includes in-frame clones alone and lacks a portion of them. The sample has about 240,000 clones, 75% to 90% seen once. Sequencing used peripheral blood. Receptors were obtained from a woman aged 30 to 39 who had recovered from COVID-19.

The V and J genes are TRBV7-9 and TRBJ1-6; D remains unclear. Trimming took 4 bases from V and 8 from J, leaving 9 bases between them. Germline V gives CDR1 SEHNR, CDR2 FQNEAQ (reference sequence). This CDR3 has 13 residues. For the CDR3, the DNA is TGTGCCAGCAGCTATCAACGGGATTCACCCCTCCACTTT. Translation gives CASSYQRDSPLHF.

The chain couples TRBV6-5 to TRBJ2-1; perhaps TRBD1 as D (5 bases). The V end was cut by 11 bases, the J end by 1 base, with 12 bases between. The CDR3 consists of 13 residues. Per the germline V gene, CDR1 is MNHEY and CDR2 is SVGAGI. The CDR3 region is CAGSRTSYNEQFF. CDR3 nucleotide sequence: TGTGCCGGCTCAAGGACATCCTACAATGAGCAGTTCTTC.

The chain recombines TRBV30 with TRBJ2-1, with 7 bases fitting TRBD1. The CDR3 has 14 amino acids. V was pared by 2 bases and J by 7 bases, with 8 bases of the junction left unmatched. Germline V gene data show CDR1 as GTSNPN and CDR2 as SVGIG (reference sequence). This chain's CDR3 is CAWSRGGPVNEQFF. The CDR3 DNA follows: TGTGCCTGGAGTCGAGGGGGCCCGGTAAATGAGCAGTTCTTC.

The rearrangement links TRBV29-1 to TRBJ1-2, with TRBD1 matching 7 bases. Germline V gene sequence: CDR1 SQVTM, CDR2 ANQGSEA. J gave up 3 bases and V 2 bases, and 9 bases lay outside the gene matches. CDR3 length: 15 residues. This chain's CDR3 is CSVERGKGGDYGYTF. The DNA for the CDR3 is TGCAGCGTTGAAAGGGGGAAAGGGGGCGACTATGGCTACACCTTC.

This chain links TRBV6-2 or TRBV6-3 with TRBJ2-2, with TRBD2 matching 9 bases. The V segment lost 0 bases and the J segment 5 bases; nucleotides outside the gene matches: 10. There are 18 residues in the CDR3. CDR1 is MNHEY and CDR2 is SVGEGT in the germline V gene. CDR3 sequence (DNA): TGTGCCAGCAGTTACTCCGCCCTAGCGGGGAGAAAAACCGGGGAGCTGTTTTTT. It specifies CASSYSALAGRKTGELFF.

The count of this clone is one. The CDR3 reads CASSPLPTSTEAFF. CDR3 nucleotides: TGTGCCAGCAGTCCTCTACCCACTTCCACTGAAGCTTTCTTT. The chain is built from TRBV6-5 and TRBJ1-1; D is unclear. Germline V gives CDR1 MNHEY, CDR2 SVGAGI. The CDR3 consists of 14 residues. The germline V and J ends were trimmed by 5 bases and 4 bases, with 14 bases remaining between them.

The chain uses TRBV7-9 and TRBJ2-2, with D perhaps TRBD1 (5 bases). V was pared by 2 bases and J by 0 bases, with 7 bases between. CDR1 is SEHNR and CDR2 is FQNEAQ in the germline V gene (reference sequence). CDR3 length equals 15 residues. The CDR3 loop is CASSLHRTNTGELFF. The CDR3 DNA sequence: TGTGCCAGCAGCTTACACAGGACGAACACCGGGGAGCTGTTTTTT.